A selection of T cell receptor beta chains follows, all from one sample in a study of blood T cell repertoires in COVID-19. Produced via immunoSEQ multiplex PCR; TCRdb's table is partial and in-frame only. This table has fewer than 500,000 clones, about 90% appearing once. The sample consisted of PBMCs or T cells enriched from blood (not recorded which). The source is a woman aged 18-29 years with acute COVID-19. Each CDR3 is given with its conserved first and last residue. The D gene is left open where the match is weak. Clone size is not always given. Where it is, it says once, few, many or a class for expanded clones.

j_call d_call v_call clone_size cdr3_aa cdr3_nt
TRBJ2-7 TRBD2 TRBV13 - CASRLAGYAYEQYF TGTGCCAGCCGACTAGCGGGATACGCCTACGAGCAGTACTTC
TRBJ1-6 TRBD1 TRBV28 - CASSIRDREADSPLHF TGTGCCAGCAGTATCCGGGACAGGGAGGCGGATTCACCCCTCCACTTT
TRBJ2-7 - TRBV28 once CASSLPGGSRAHEQYF TGTGCCAGCAGTCTACCCGGGGGATCTCGAGCCCACGAGCAGTACTTC
TRBJ2-1 - TRBV6-2/TRBV6-3 - CASSYSTLWGSEQFF TGTGCCAGCAGTTACTCAACTTTGTGGGGCAGTGAGCAGTTCTTC
TRBJ2-5 TRBD2 TRBV20-1 - CSASMASGREGGVETQYF TGCAGTGCTAGTATGGCTAGCGGGAGGGAAGGGGGTGTGGAGACCCAGTACTTC
TRBJ2-6 - TRBV5-1 - CASSLATVSGANVLTF TGCGCCAGCAGCTTGGCGACAGTCTCTGGGGCCAACGTCCTGACTTTC
TRBJ1-5 - TRBV11-2 - CASGTDRYQPQHF TGTGCCAGCGGGACCGACAGGTATCAGCCCCAGCATTTT
TRBJ2-7 TRBD1 TRBV6-6 - CASSQFRDRGISYEQYF TGTGCCAGCAGTCAATTCCGAGACAGGGGGATATCCTACGAGCAGTACTTC
TRBJ2-1 TRBD2 TRBV2 - CATPPRGAASGNEQFF TGTGCCACTCCACCCCGAGGGGCGGCTAGCGGCAATGAGCAGTTCTTC
TRBJ1-6 TRBD1 TRBV7-9 - CASSLGKTGANNSPLHF TGTGCCAGCAGCTTGGGGAAGACAGGGGCGAATAATTCACCCCTCCACTTT
TRBJ2-1 TRBD1 TRBV6-6 - CASSNRQGAVDEQFF TGTGCCAGCAGCAATCGACAGGGGGCGGTCGATGAGCAGTTCTTC
TRBJ1-1 - TRBV4-3 once CASSQGQAMNTEAFF TGCGCCAGCAGCCAAGGGCAGGCGATGAACACTGAAGCTTTCTTT
TRBJ2-2 - TRBV9 few CASSGDSSTGELFF TGTGCCAGCAGCGGGGACTCGAGCACCGGGGAGCTGTTTTTT
TRBJ1-1 - TRBV3-1/TRBV3-2 few CASSQEWSDTEAFF TGTGCCAGCAGCCAAGAGTGGTCAGACACTGAAGCTTTCTTT
TRBJ2-1 - TRBV27 - CASSSLADGNEQFF TGTGCCAGCAGTTCTTTAGCCGACGGCAATGAGCAGTTCTTC
TRBJ2-2 - TRBV9 - CASSAPSRDTTGELFF TGTGCCAGCAGCGCCCCGTCCAGGGACACCACCGGGGAGCTGTTTTTT
TRBJ2-5 TRBD1 TRBV5-6 - CASSTGTGDLRTQYF TGTGCCAGCAGCACGGGGACAGGCGATCTGAGGACCCAGTACTTC
TRBJ2-7 - TRBV5-1 - CASSLALAGVGAYEQYF TGCGCCAGCAGCTTGGCCCTTGCAGGGGTAGGGGCCTACGAGCAGTACTTC
TRBJ1-1 - TRBV7-9 - CASSLGDTTEAFF TGTGCCAGCAGCTTAGGGGACACCACTGAAGCTTTCTTT
TRBJ2-7 TRBD1 TRBV5-1 - CARRTGGIEQYF TGCGCCAGGAGGACAGGGGGCATCGAGCAGTACTTC
TRBJ2-7 - TRBV21-1 - CASSKSQATYEQYF TGTGCCAGCAGCAAATCGCAGGCTACCTACGAGCAGTACTTC
TRBJ1-3 - TRBV6-5 - CASSYSAVSGNTIYF TGTGCCAGCAGTTACTCGGCAGTCTCTGGAAACACCATATATTTT
TRBJ2-7 TRBD2 TRBV5-1 - CASSSTSGSYEQYF TGCGCCAGCAGTTCTACTAGCGGGAGCTACGAGCAGTACTTC
TRBJ1-1 - TRBV6-5 - CASSLGQTNTEAFF TGTGCCAGCAGTCTCGGACAGACCAACACTGAAGCTTTCTTT